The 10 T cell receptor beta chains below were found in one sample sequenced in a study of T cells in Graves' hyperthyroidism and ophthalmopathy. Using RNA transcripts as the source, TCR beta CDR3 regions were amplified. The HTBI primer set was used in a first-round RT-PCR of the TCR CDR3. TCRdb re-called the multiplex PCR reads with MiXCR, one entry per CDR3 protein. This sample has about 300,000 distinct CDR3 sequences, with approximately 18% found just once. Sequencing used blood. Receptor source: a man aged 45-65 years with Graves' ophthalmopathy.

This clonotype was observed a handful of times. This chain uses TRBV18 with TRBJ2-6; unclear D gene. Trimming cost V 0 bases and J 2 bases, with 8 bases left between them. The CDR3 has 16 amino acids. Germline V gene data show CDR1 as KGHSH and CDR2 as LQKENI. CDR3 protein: CASSPPDPAGANVLTF. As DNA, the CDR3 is TGTGCCAGCTCACCACCGGACCCAGCTGGGGCCAACGTCCTGACTTTC. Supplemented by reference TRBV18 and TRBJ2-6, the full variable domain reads NAGVMQNPRHLVRRRGQEARLRCSPMKGHSHVYWYRQLPEEGLKFMVYLQKENIIDESGMPKERFSAEFPKEGPSILRIQQVVRGDSAAYFCASSPPDPAGANVLTFGAGSRLTVL.

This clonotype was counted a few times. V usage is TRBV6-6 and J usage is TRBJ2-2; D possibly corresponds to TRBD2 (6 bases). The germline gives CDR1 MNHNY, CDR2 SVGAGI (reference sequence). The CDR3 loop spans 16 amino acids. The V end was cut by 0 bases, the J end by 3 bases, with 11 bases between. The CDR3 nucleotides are TGTGCCAGCAGTTACTCGCTTAGGGAGGACACCGGGGAGCTGTTTTTT. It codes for CASSYSLREDTGELFF.

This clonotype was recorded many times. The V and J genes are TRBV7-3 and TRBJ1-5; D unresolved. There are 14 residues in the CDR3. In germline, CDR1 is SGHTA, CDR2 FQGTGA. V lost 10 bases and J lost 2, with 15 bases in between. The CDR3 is CATRPPGGNQPQHF. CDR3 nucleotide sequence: TGTGCCACCCGCCCCCCCGGGGGCAATCAGCCCCAGCATTTT.

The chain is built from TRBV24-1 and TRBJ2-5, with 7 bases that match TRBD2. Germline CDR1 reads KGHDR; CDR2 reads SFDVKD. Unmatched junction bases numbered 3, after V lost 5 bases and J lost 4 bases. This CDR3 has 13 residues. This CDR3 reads CATSAGGRETQYF. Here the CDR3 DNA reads TGTGCCACCAGTGCCGGGGGGAGAGAGACCCAGTACTTC.

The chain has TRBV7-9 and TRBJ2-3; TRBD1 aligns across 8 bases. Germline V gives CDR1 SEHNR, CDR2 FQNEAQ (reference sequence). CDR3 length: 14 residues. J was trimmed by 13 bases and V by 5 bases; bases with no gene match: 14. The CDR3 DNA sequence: TGTGCCAGCAGCCCAAGACAGGGGCTCCTAGGCAAGTATTTT. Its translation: CASSPRQGLLGKYF. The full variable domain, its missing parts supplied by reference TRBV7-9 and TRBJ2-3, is DTGVSQNPRHKITKRGQNVTFRCDPISEHNRLYWYRQTLGQGPEFLTYFQNEAQLEKSRLLSDRFSAERPKGSFSTLEIQRTEQGDSAMYLCASSPRQGLLGKYFGPGTRLTVL.

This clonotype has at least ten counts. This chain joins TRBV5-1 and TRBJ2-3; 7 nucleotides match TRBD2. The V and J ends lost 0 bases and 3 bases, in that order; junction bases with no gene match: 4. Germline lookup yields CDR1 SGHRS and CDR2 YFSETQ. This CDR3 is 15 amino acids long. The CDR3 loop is CASSLDGGRTDTQYF. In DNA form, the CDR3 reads TGCGCCAGCAGCTTGGACGGGGGGAGGACAGATACGCAGTATTTT.

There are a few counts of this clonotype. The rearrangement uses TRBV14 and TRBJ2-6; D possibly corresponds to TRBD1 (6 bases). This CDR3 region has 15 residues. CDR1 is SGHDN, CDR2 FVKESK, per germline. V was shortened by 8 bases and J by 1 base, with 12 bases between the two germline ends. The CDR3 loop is CASRMQGSGANVLTF. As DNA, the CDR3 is TGTGCCAGCCGGATGCAGGGGTCTGGGGCCAACGTCCTGACTTTC.

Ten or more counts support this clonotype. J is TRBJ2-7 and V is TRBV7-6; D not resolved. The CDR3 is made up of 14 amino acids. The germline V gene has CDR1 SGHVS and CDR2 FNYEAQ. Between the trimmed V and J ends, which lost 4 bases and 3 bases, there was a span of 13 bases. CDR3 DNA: TGTGCCAGCAGCTCAGCTCCTGGGAACTACGAGCAGTACTTC. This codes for CASSSAPGNYEQYF.

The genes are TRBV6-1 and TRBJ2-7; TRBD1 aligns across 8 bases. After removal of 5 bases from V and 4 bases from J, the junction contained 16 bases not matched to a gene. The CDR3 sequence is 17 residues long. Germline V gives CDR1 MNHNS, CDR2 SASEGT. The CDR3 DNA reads TGTGCCAGCAGTTATCCACCTCCCAGGGGGCGCAGGTACGAGCAGTACTTC. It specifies CASSYPPPRGRRYEQYF.

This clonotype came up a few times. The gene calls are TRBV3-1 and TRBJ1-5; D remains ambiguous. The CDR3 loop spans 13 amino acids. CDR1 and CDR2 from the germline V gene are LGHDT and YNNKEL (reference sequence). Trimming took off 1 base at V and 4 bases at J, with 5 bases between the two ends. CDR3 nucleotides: TGTGCCAGCAGCCAAGTGGGAAATCAGCCCCAGCATTTT. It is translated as CASSQVGNQPQHF. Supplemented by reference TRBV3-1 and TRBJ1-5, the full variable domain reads DTAVSQTPKYLVTQMGNDKSIKCEQNLGHDTMYWYKQDSKKFLKIMFSYNNKELIINETVPNRFSPKSPDKAHLNLHINSLELGDSAVYFCASSQVGNQPQHFGDGTRLSIL.